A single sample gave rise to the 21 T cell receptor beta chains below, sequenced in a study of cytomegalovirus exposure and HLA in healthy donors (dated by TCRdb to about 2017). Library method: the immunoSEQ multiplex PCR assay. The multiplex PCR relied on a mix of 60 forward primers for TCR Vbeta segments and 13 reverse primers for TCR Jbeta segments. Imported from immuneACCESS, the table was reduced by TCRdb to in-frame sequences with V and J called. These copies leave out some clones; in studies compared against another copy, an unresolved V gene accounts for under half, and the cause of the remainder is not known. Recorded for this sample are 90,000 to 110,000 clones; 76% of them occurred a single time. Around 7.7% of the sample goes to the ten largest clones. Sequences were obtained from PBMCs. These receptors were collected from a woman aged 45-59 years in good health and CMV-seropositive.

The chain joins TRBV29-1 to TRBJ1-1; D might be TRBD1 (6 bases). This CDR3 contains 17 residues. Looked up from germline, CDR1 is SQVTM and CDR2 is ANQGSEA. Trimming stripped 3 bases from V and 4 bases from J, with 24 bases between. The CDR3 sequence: CSVETLQGPSTSTEAFF. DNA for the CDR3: TGCAGCGTTGAGACCCTACAGGGACCTAGTACAAGCACTGAAGCTTTCTTT.

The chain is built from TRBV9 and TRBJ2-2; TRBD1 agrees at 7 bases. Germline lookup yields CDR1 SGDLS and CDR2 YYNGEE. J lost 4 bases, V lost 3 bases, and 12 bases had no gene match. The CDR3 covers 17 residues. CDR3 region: CASSASTDRALTGELFF. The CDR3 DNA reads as TGTGCCAGCAGCGCCTCTACTGACAGGGCCCTCACCGGGGAGCTGTTTTTT. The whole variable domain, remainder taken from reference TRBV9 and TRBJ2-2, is DSGVTQTPKHLITATGQRVTLRCSPRSGDLSVYWYQQSLDQGLQFLIQYYNGEERAKGNILERFSAQQFPDLHSELNLSSLELGDSALYFCASSASTDRALTGELFFGEGSRLTVL.

This CDR3 is CASSVAGTGNQPQHF. CDR3 bases: TGTGCCAGCAGTGTCGCCGGGACAGGGAATCAGCCCCAGCATTTT. This chain joins TRBV6-1 and TRBJ1-5; TRBD1 aligns across 9 bases. V trimming: 4 bases; J trimming: 4 bases; junction bases outside the gene matches: 5. Per the germline V gene, CDR1 is MNHNS and CDR2 is SASEGT. The CDR3 covers 15 residues.

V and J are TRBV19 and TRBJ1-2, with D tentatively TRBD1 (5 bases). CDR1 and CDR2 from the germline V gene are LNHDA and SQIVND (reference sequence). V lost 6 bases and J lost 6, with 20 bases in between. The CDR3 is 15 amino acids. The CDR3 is CASRGAGPRSDGYTF. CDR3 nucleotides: TGTGCCAGTAGGGGTGCGGGACCGAGGTCTGATGGCTACACCTTC.

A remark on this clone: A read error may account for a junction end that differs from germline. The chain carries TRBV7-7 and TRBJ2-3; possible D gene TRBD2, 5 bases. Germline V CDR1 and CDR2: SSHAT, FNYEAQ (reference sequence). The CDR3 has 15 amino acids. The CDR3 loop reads CASSSGPGITDTQYF. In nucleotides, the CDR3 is TGTGCTAGCAGCTCCGGGCCCGGGATCACAGATACGCAGTATTTT.

The CDR3 nucleotides read TGCGCCAGCAGCCGCCGGGACTCCTCGGAGGGCTACACCTTC. The encoded protein is CASSRRDSSEGYTF. The chain uses TRBV5-1 and TRBJ1-2; perhaps TRBD1 as D (5 bases). The V gene's germline CDR1 is SGHRS and CDR2 YFSETQ. CDR3 length: 14 residues. Trimming pared 4 bases from V and 8 bases from J, leaving 18 bases between.

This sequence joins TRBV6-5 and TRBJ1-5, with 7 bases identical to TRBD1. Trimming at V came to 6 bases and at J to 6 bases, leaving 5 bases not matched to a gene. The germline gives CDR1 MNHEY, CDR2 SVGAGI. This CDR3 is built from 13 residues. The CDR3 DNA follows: TGTGCCAGCAGACCGACAGGGCTTCAGCCCCAGCATTTT. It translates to CASRPTGLQPQHF.

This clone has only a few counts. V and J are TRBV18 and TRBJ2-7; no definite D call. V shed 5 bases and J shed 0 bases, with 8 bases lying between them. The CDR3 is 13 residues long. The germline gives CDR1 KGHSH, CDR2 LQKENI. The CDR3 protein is CASSISASYEQYF. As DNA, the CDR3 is TGTGCCAGCTCAATCAGCGCCTCCTACGAGCAGTACTTC.

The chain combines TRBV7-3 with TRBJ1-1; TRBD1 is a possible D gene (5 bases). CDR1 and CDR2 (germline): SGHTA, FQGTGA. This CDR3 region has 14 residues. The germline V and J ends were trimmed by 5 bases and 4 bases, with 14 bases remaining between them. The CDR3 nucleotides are TGTGCCAGCAGCCGGGACTCGGGGGGCACTGAAGCTTTCTTT. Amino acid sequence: CASSRDSGGTEAFF. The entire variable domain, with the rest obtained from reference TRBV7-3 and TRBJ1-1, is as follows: GAGVSQTPSNKVTEKGKYVELRCDPISGHTALYWYRQSLGQGPEFLIYFQGTGAADDSGLPNDRFFAVRPEGSVSTLKIQRTERGDSAVYLCASSRDSGGTEAFFGQGTRLTVV.

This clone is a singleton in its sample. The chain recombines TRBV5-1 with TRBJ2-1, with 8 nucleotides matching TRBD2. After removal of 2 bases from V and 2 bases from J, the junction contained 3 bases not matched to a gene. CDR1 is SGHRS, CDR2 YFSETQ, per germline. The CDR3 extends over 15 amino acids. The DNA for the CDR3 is TGCGCCAGCAGCTTCGGAGCGGGAGCCTACAATGAGCAGTTCTTC. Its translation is CASSFGAGAYNEQFF.

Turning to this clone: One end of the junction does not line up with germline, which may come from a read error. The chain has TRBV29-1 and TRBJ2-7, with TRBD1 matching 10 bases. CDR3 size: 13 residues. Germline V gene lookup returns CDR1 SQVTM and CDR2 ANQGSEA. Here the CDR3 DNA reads TGCAGCGTTGAGGGGACAGGGGCCTACGGGCAGTACTTC. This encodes CSVEGTGAYGQYF.

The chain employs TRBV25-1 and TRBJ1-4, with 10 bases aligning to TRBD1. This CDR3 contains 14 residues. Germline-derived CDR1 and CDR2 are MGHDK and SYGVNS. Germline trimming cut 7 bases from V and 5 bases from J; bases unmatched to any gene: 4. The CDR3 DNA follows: TGTGCCAGCAAGCCGGACAGGGGGAATGAAAAACTGTTTTTT. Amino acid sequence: CASKPDRGNEKLFF. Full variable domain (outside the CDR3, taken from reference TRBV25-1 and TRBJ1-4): EADIYQTPRYLVIGTGKKITLECSQTMGHDKMYWYQQDPGMELHLIHYSYGVNSTEKGDLSSESTVSRIRTEHFPLTLESARPSHTSQYLCASKPDRGNEKLFFGSGTQLSVL.

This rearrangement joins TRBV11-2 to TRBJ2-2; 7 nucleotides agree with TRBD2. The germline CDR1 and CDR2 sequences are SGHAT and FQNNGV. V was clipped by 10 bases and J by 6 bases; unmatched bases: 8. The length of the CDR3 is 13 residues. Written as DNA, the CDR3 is TGTGCCACCCGCGGGGAGGGCCCCGGGGAGCTGTTTTTT. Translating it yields CATRGEGPGELFF.

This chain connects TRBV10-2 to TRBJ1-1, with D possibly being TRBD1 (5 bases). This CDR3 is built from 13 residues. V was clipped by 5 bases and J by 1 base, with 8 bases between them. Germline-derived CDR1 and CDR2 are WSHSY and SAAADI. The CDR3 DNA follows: TGCGCCAGCAGTTCTCAGGGGAACACTGAAGCTTTCTTT. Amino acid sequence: CASSSQGNTEAFF.

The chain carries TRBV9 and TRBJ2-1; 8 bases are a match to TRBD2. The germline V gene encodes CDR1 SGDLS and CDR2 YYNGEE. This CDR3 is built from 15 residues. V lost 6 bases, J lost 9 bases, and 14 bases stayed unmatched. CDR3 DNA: TGTGCCAGCACCCAGTTAGCGGGATCCTTGGGTGAGCAGTTCTTC. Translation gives CASTQLAGSLGEQFF.

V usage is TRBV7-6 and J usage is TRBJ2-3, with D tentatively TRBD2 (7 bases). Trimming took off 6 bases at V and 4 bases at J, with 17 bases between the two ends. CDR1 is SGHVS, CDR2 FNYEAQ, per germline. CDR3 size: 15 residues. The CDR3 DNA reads TGTGCCAGCAGTTATTGGGGGGGCCAAGCAGATACGCAGTATTTT. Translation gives CASSYWGGQADTQYF.

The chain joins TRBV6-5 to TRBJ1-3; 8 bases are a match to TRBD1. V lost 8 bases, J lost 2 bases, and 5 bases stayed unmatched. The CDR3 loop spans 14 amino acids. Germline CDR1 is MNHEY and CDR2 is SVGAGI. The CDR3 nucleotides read TGTGCCAGCCGACAGGGGTCCCCTGGAAACACCATATATTTT. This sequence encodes CASRQGSPGNTIYF.

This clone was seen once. The CDR3, as DNA: TGTGCCATCAGTCCGGCGGGGGCTTACAATGAGCAGTTCTTC. This codes for CAISPAGAYNEQFF. This chain links TRBV10-3 with TRBJ2-1; tentatively, D is TRBD2 (7 bases). Trimming removed 5 bases from V and 4 bases from J, with 12 bases in between. Per germline, CDR1 ENHRY and CDR2 SYGVKD. The CDR3 is 14 residues long.

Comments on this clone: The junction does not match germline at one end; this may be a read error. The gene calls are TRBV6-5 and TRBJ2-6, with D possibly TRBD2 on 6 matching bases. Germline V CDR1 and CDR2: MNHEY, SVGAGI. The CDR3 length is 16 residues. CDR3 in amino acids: CASSYGSSGGANGLTF. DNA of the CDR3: TGTGCCAGCAGTTACGGGTCCAGCGGCGGGGCCAACGGCCTGACTTTC.

This CDR3 reads CASSLGLAGAQYF. Here the CDR3 DNA reads TGTGCCAGCAGCTTGGGACTAGCGGGAGCTCAGTACTTC. The chain couples TRBV7-2 to TRBJ2-5; 14 nucleotides match TRBD2. The CDR3 has 13 residues. J was trimmed by 11 bases and V by 3 bases; bases with no gene match: 2. Germline V gene sequence: CDR1 SGHTA, CDR2 FQGNSA.

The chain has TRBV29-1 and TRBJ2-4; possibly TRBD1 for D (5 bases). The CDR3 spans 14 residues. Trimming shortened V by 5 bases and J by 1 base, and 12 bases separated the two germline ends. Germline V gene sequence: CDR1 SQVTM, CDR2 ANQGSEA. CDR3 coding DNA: TGCAGCGTTCAGGGCCGCTTTGCCAAAAACATTCAGTACTTC. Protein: CSVQGRFAKNIQYF. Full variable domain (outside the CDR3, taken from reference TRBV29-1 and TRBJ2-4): SAVISQKPSRDICQRGTSLTIQCQVDSQVTMMFWYRQQPGQSLTLIATANQGSEATYESGFVIDKFPISRPNLTFSTLTVSNMSPEDSSIYLCSVQGRFAKNIQYFGAGTRLSVL.